The text below deals with one T cell receptor (beta chain). Authors' methods: Estimates of nucleated cell counts were drawn from the amplification of reference gene primers. Sequenced by immunoSEQ multiplex PCR; TCRdb stores in-frame clones only, minus some. The DNA was the basis for D and trimming; V, J and clone size are from that table. The sample lists 100,000 to 150,000 clones; around 85% were seen once. The data were taken from a study of blood T cell repertoires in COVID-19. The overall study: Material from acute and convalescent COVID-19 was sourced from the United States, Italy and Spain.

The source of this sequence is a woman in her fifties or sixties with acute or convalescent COVID-19. The sequencing sample was made of peripheral blood.

CDR3: CASSQDRGRGEQYF. CDR3 DNA sequence: TGCGCCAGCAGCCAAGATCGGGGGAGGGGAGAGCAGTACTTC. The chain carries TRBV4-1 and TRBJ2-7, with 7 bases aligning to TRBD2. V shed 0 bases and J 7 bases; nucleotides not matched to a gene: 6. The length of the CDR3 is 14 residues. Germline CDR1 reads MGHRA; CDR2 reads YSYEKL.